This entry lists 32 T cell receptor beta chains sequenced from one sample in a study of CD8 T cells in Susac syndrome. Reverse transcription of about 0.5 to 1 ug RNA was carried out with random hexamers. Using its own MiXCR run on the immunoSEQ multiplex PCR reads, TCRdb lists one record per CDR3 protein. The repertoire holds some 250,000 distinct CDR3 sequences, with almost 97% as singletons. The specimen sequenced was CD4+ T cells from PBMCs. The source is a human donor with Susac syndrome.

Written as DNA, the CDR3 is TGCGCCAGCAGCTTGGTCGAGGGGGACACTGAAGCTTTCTTT. Translating gives CASSLVEGDTEAFF. V and J are TRBV5-1 and TRBJ1-1, with D possibly being TRBD1 (6 bases). V was clipped by 0 bases and J by 3 bases, with 9 bases between them. This CDR3 region has 14 residues. Germline CDR1 SGHRS, CDR2 YFSETQ.

This clonotype occurred once. The chain recombines TRBV20-1 with TRBJ1-2; D gene unclear. This CDR3 contains 14 residues. CDR1 and CDR2 from the germline V gene are DFQATT and SNEGSKA (reference sequence). The V gene lost 5 bases and the J gene lost 4 bases, with 17 bases spanning the gap. As DNA, the CDR3 is TGCAGTGCTCATCCCCACGGGGAGACCTATGGCTACACCTTC. This gives the protein CSAHPHGETYGYTF.

V and J are TRBV20-1 and TRBJ2-7; D gene unclear. This CDR3 is built from 11 residues. V lost 3 bases to trimming and J lost 3 bases, with 6 bases between them. Germline lookup yields CDR1 DFQATT and CDR2 SNEGSKA (reference sequence). Here the CDR3 DNA reads TGCAGTGCTAGCGGCGACTACGAGCAGTACTTC. Its translation is CSASGDYEQYF.

A single count supports this clonotype. The rearrangement joins TRBV5-6 to TRBJ2-5; D perhaps matches TRBD2 (5 bases). CDR1 is SGHDT and CDR2 is YYEEEE in the germline V gene. The CDR3 runs 14 residues. V shed 0 bases and J shed 5 bases, with 11 bases lying between them. The CDR3 is CASSLGSRRETQYF. CDR3 coding DNA: TGTGCCAGCAGCTTGGGGAGTAGGAGGGAGACCCAGTACTTC.

CDR3: CASRSGGKAYEQYF. CDR3 coding DNA: TGTGCCAGTCGATCGGGAGGGAAGGCCTACGAGCAGTACTTC. The rearrangement uses TRBV19 and TRBJ2-7, with 8 bases that match TRBD2. CDR3 length equals 14 residues. J was trimmed by 2 bases and V by 8 bases; bases with no gene match: 8. Germline V gene data show CDR1 as LNHDA and CDR2 as SQIVND (reference sequence).

This chain uses TRBV19 with TRBJ1-1, with 10 bases fitting TRBD1. This CDR3 is 14 amino acids long. Germline V CDR1 and CDR2: LNHDA, SQIVND (reference sequence). Trimming at V came to 4 bases and at J to 13 bases, leaving 12 bases not matched to a gene. CDR3 loop: CASSRDRGSLSGFF. The CDR3 DNA is TGTGCCAGTAGTAGGGACAGGGGAAGTCTGTCGGGTTTCTTT.

The chain recombines TRBV20-1 with TRBJ2-7, with 7 bases that match TRBD1. The CDR3 is made up of 15 amino acids. Germline CDR1 reads DFQATT; CDR2 reads SNEGSKA (reference sequence). V lost 1 base and J lost 3; bases outside the gene matches: 9. Here the CDR3 DNA reads TGCAGTGCTAGAGGGTACCGGGACAGCTACTACGAGCAGTACTTC. Protein: CSARGYRDSYYEQYF.

V usage is TRBV7-6 and J usage is TRBJ2-5; 10 positions match TRBD2. This CDR3 comprises 16 residues. V was pared by 5 bases and J by 5 bases, with 11 bases of the junction left unmatched. Germline V CDR1 and CDR2: SGHVS, FNYEAQ. CDR3 residues: CASSPTGTSVGETQYF. The DNA for the CDR3 is TGTGCCAGCAGCCCCACAGGGACTAGCGTAGGGGAGACCCAGTACTTC.

The chain has TRBV11-3 and TRBJ2-1; possibly TRBD1 for D (6 bases). V lost 6 bases, J lost 4 bases, and 10 bases lay in between. Looked up from germline, CDR1 is SGHNT and CDR2 is YENEEA. The CDR3 is 13 amino acids. CDR3 nucleotides: TGTGCCAGCAGTAAGGACAGTTACAATGAGCAGTTCTTC. It specifies CASSKDSYNEQFF.

The V gene is TRBV29-1, the J gene TRBJ2-4, with D possibly being TRBD1 (7 bases). Per germline, CDR1 SQVTM and CDR2 ANQGSEA. Trimming left V 5 bases short and J 0 bases short, with 11 bases between. This CDR3 is 14 amino acids long. CDR3 residues: CSVNRGLAKNIQYF. The CDR3 DNA is TGCAGCGTTAACAGGGGACTAGCCAAAAACATTCAGTACTTC.

The V gene is TRBV10-3, the J gene TRBJ1-5; the match to TRBD1 covers 9 bases. CDR3 size: 14 residues. The V and J ends lost 6 bases and 2 bases, in that order; junction bases with no gene match: 2. Germline V CDR1 and CDR2: ENHRY, SYGVKD. The CDR3 sequence is CAIRDRGGNQPQHF. DNA of the CDR3: TGTGCCATCAGGGACAGGGGAGGCAATCAGCCCCAGCATTTT.

The J gene is TRBJ2-7, the V gene TRBV11-1; 11 bases match TRBD1. The length of the CDR3 is 15 residues. Germline CDR1 SGHAT, CDR2 FQDESV (reference sequence). V lost 5 bases, J lost 5 bases, and 8 bases stayed unmatched. The CDR3 sequence: CASSPRTGGQDEQYF. Here the CDR3 DNA reads TGTGCCAGCAGCCCCCGGACAGGGGGCCAGGACGAGCAGTACTTC. Looking up the rest from reference TRBV11-1 and TRBJ2-7 gives the full variable domain: EAEVAQSPRYKITEKSQAVAFWCDPISGHATLYWYRQILGQGPELLVQFQDESVVDDSQLPKDRFSAERLKGVDSTLKIQPAELGDSAMYLCASSPRTGGQDEQYFGPGTRLTVT.

The chain joins TRBV25-1 to TRBJ2-3, with D hard to call. CDR1 is MGHDK, CDR2 SYGVNS, per germline. CDR3 length equals 12 residues. The ends were cut back, 2 bases at V and 6 bases at J, with 6 bases in the middle. The CDR3 protein is CASSEGWDTQYF. Here the CDR3 DNA reads TGTGCCAGCAGTGAAGGGTGGGATACGCAGTATTTT.

V is TRBV5-1 and J is TRBJ2-1, with TRBD2 identical over 10 bases. The V and J ends lost 4 bases and 7 bases, in that order; junction bases with no gene match: 8. There are 15 residues in the CDR3. Per germline, CDR1 SGHRS and CDR2 YFSETQ. DNA for the CDR3: TGCGCCAGCAGCACCCCGGGACTAGCGCCTAATGAGCAGTTCTTC. Residues: CASSTPGLAPNEQFF.

A single count supports this clonotype. The chain joins TRBV5-1 to TRBJ2-5; the D gene is possibly TRBD1 (5 bases). CDR3 length: 15 residues. V was cut by 4 bases and J by 3 bases, with 16 bases left in between. Germline V CDR1 and CDR2: SGHRS, YFSETQ. CDR3 residues: CASSVSRQPEETQYF. The CDR3 nucleotides read TGCGCCAGCAGCGTAAGCCGACAGCCCGAAGAGACCCAGTACTTC. The entire variable domain, with the rest obtained from reference TRBV5-1 and TRBJ2-5, is as follows: KAGVTQTPRYLIKTRGQQVTLSCSPISGHRSVSWYQQTPGQGLQFLFEYFSETQRNKGNFPGRFSGRQFSNSRSEMNVSTLELGDSALYLCASSVSRQPEETQYFGPGTRLLVL.

This clonotype was found once. The chain recombines TRBV3-1 with TRBJ1-2; D is unclear. V was trimmed by 0 bases and J by 5 bases, leaving 13 bases between them. CDR1 and CDR2 from the germline V gene are LGHDT and YNNKEL (reference sequence). The CDR3 runs to 15 residues. This CDR3 reads CASSQDRVMGYGYTF. In DNA form, the CDR3 reads TGTGCCAGCAGCCAAGATAGGGTCATGGGGTATGGCTACACCTTC. Full variable domain (remainder filled in from reference TRBV3-1 and TRBJ1-2): DTAVSQTPKYLVTQMGNDKSIKCEQNLGHDTMYWYKQDSKKFLKIMFSYNNKELIINETVPNRFSPKSPDKAHLNLHINSLELGDSAVYFCASSQDRVMGYGYTFGSGTRLTVV.

V and J are TRBV7-3 and TRBJ2-7, with 9 positions matching TRBD2. Germline CDR1 is SGHTA and CDR2 is FQGTGA. Trimming cost V 2 bases and J 5 bases; bases outside gene matches: 10. The CDR3 covers 16 residues. This chain's CDR3 is CASSLGLARRYHEQYF. For the CDR3, the DNA is TGTGCCAGCAGCTTAGGACTAGCGAGGAGGTACCACGAGCAGTACTTC. The variable domain in full, completed from reference TRBV7-3 and TRBJ2-7, reads GAGVSQTPSNKVTEKGKYVELRCDPISGHTALYWYRQSLGQGPEFLIYFQGTGAADDSGLPNDRFFAVRPEGSVSTLKIQRTERGDSAVYLCASSLGLARRYHEQYFGPGTRLTVT.

The count of this clonotype is one. The chain combines TRBV29-1 with TRBJ1-1, with D possibly TRBD1 on 6 matching bases. The germline V and J ends were trimmed by 7 bases and 1 base, with 13 bases remaining between them. The CDR3 extends over 13 amino acids. CDR1 and CDR2 from the germline V gene are SQVTM and ANQGSEA. CDR3 amino acids: CSAIRGKNTEAFF. The CDR3 nucleotides are TGCAGCGCCATCAGGGGTAAGAACACTGAAGCTTTCTTT.

The genes are TRBV28 and TRBJ2-7; TRBD1 or TRBD2 may be the D gene (6 bases each). The CDR3 length is 14 residues. Germline CDR1 is MDHEN and CDR2 is SYDVKM. V dropped 0 bases and J dropped 2 bases, with 8 bases sitting between them. The CDR3 here is CASSLWRDTYEQYF. The DNA of the CDR3 is TGTGCCAGCAGTTTATGGCGGGACACCTACGAGCAGTACTTC. The whole variable domain, filled in from reference TRBV28 and TRBJ2-7, reads DVKVTQSSRYLVKRTGEKVFLECVQDMDHENMFWYRQDPGLGLRLIYFSYDVKMKEKGDIPEGYSVSREKKERFSLILESASTNQTSMYLCASSLWRDTYEQYFGPGTRLTVT.

The chain has TRBV29-1 and TRBJ2-3; a possible D gene is TRBD2 (5 bases). The CDR3 totals 15 residues. The germline gives CDR1 SQVTM, CDR2 ANQGSEA. The V and J ends lost 5 bases and 3 bases respectively, with 18 bases between them. The CDR3 DNA is TGCAGCGTTCTGACGGGCAGGAGAGGGACAGATACGCAGTATTTT. This gives the protein CSVLTGRRGTDTQYF.

The chain couples TRBV20-1 to TRBJ2-3; 7 bases agree with TRBD2. The CDR3 sequence is 15 residues long. V gave up 3 bases and J gave up 2 bases; unmatched junction bases: 8. Germline V gene sequence: CDR1 DFQATT, CDR2 SNEGSKA (reference sequence). CDR3 region: CSASKRDPSTDTQYF. In nucleotides, the CDR3 is TGCAGTGCTAGTAAGCGGGACCCTTCCACAGATACGCAGTATTTT.

This clonotype occurred once. The CDR3 is CSARVAAGLETQYF. The CDR3 nucleotides read TGCAGTGCTAGAGTCGCGGCAGGGCTGGAGACCCAGTACTTC. V is TRBV20-1 and J is TRBJ2-5, with a possible D match to TRBD1 (5 bases). The germline V and J ends were trimmed by 1 base and 5 bases, with 14 bases remaining between them. Germline V CDR1 and CDR2: DFQATT, SNEGSKA (reference sequence). This CDR3 is 14 amino acids long.

This clonotype was found once. The chain is built from TRBV9 and TRBJ2-1; 9 nucleotides align to TRBD2. The CDR3 totals 14 residues. Germline CDR1 and CDR2: SGDLS and YYNGEE. Trimming removed 4 bases from V and 4 bases from J; junction bases left unmatched: 3. CDR3 protein: CASSSSGVYNEQFF. The CDR3 region has the DNA TGTGCCAGCAGCTCTAGCGGGGTGTACAATGAGCAGTTCTTC.

The J gene is TRBJ2-1, the V gene TRBV30; possible D gene TRBD1, 5 bases. Trimming left V 3 bases short and J 4 bases short, with 10 bases between. The V gene's germline CDR1 is GTSNPN and CDR2 SVGIG (reference sequence). The CDR3 is 13 residues long. The DNA of the CDR3 is TGTGCCTGGAGACTCAACAGGTACAATGAGCAGTTCTTC. Protein product: CAWRLNRYNEQFF.

The V call is TRBV21-1, the J call TRBJ2-5; TRBD1, the table's D call, lacks a check against the DNA. TRBV21-1 is given as a pseudogene. This CDR3 is built from 14 residues. The CDR3 loop reads CASSCDGQQETQYF. The CDR3 coding sequence is TGTGCCAGCAGCTGCGATGGACAACAAGAGACCCAGTACTTC.

CDR3 amino acids: CSASLGEPSTDTQYF. In DNA, the CDR3 is TGCAGTGCTAGCCTCGGGGAGCCTAGTACAGATACGCAGTATTTT. The chain recombines TRBV20-1 with TRBJ2-3; a possible D gene is TRBD2 (5 bases). Germline V lookup: CDR1 DFQATT, CDR2 SNEGSKA (reference sequence). The CDR3 spans 15 residues. Deletions cut 3 bases from V and 3 bases from J, with 16 bases between.

This rearrangement joins TRBV24-1 to TRBJ2-7, with D uncertain. Trimming cost V 6 bases and J 7 bases, with 6 bases left between them. Germline CDR1 is KGHDR and CDR2 is SFDVKD. The CDR3 has 10 amino acids. In DNA form, the CDR3 reads TGTGCCACCAGTACACCGGAGCAGTACTTC. Its protein product is CATSTPEQYF.

The DNA for the CDR3 is TGTGCCAGCAGCCCTTCCCTAGGCACAGATACGCAGTATTTT. This codes for CASSPSLGTDTQYF. The chain is built from TRBV14 and TRBJ2-3; D ambiguous. This CDR3 has 14 residues. Trimming shortened V by 4 bases and J by 1 base, and 9 bases separated the two germline ends. CDR1 SGHDN and CDR2 FVKESK come from the germline V gene. Filled out from reference TRBV14 and TRBJ2-3, the complete variable domain reads EAGVTQFPSHSVIEKGQTVTLRCDPISGHDNLYWYRRVMGKEIKFLLHFVKESKQDESGMPNNRFLAERTGGTYSTLKVQPAELEDSGVYFCASSPSLGTDTQYFGPGTRLTVL.

The rearrangement joins TRBV29-1 to TRBJ2-7; D is ambiguous. Trimming left V 4 bases short and J 3 bases short, with 13 bases between. In germline, CDR1 is SQVTM, CDR2 ANQGSEA. The CDR3 runs 13 residues. Here the CDR3 DNA reads TGCAGCGTTGGTGAGCAGCCCGACTACGAGCAGTACTTC. Protein product: CSVGEQPDYEQYF.

The V call is TRBV29-1, the J call TRBJ2-1; D is unclear. With 3 bases removed from V and 10 bases from J, the gap between germline ends came to 16 bases. CDR1 is SQVTM and CDR2 is ANQGSEA in the germline V gene. The CDR3 runs to 13 residues. This CDR3 reads CSVDPMQETEQFF. CDR3 DNA sequence: TGCAGCGTTGACCCAATGCAGGAGACCGAGCAGTTCTTC.

This CDR3 reads CASSLRGAGEGDTQYF. The CDR3, as DNA: TGTGCCAGCAGCTTAAGGGGCGCGGGTGAAGGAGATACGCAGTATTTT. The chain joins TRBV11-2 to TRBJ2-3; D is possibly TRBD1 or TRBD2 (5 bases each). Looked up from germline, CDR1 is SGHAT and CDR2 is FQNNGV. Trimming removed 2 bases at V and 5 bases at J, with 17 bases between. The CDR3 is 16 residues long.

This rearrangement joins TRBV2 to TRBJ2-7; D unclear. Per the germline V gene, CDR1 is SNHLY and CDR2 is FYNNEI. The CDR3 is 13 amino acids. Trimming took off 6 bases at V and 2 bases at J, with 11 bases between the two ends. The CDR3 DNA is TGTGCCAGCAGCGACGCACCTGCCTACGAGCAGTACTTC. Translated, it gives CASSDAPAYEQYF.